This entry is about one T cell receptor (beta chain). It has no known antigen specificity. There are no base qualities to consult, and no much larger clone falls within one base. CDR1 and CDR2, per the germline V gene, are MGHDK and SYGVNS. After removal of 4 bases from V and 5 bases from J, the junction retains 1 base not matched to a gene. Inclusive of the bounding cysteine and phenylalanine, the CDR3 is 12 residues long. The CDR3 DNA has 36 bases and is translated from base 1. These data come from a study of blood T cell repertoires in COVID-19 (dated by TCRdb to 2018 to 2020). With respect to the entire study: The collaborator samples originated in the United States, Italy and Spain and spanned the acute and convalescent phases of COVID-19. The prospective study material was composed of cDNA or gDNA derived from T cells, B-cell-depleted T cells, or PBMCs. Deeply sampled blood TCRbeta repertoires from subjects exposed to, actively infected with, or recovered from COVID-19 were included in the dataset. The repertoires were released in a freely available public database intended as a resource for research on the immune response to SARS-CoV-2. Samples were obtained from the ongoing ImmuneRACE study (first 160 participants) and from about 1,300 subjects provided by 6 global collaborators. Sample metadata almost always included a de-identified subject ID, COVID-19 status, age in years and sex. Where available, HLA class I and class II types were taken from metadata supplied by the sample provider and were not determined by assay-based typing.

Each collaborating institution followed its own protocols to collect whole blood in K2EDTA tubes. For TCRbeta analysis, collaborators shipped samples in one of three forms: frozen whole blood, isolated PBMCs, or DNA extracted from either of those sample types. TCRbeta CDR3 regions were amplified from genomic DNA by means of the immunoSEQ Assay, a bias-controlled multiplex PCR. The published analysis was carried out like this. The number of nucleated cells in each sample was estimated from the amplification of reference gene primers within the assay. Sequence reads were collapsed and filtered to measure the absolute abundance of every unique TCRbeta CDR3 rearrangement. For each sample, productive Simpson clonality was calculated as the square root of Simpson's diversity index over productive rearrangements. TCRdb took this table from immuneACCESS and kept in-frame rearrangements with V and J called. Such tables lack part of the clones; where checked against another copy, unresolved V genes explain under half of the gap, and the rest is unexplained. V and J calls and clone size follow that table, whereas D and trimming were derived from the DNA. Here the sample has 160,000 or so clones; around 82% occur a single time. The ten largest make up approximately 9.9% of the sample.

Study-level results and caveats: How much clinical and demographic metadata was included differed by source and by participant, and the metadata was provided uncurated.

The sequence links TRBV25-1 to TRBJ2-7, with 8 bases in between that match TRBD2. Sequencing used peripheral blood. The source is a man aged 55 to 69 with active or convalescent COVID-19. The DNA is TGTGCCAGCAGTGGCGGGGGGCACGAGCAGTACTTC. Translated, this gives CASSGGGHEQYF.